What follows is one TCR beta chain and its context. TCRdb independently ran MiXCR on the PCR reads; one entry per CDR3 protein. In the table there are under 15,000 distinct CDR3 sequences, around three fifths of which are singletons. The data were taken from a study of tumor-infiltrating lymphocytes in oesophageal squamous cell carcinoma. This clonotype was obtained from a female donor with esophageal squamous cell carcinoma. The specimen sequenced was esophageal tumor tissue.

The CDR3 spells CASSLRFMGSVRYEQYF. The CDR3 DNA is TGTGCCAGCAGCTTAAGGTTTATGGGGTCAGTCCGCTACGAGCAGTACTTC. The chain couples TRBV7-2 to TRBJ2-1; D gene ambiguous. The end of the DNA is better explained by TRBJ2-7, so the J call may be wrong. This CDR3 has 17 amino acids. Germline loops: CDR1 SGHTA, CDR2 FQGNSA.